The next 20 T cell receptor beta chains were all read from a single sample in a study of cytomegalovirus exposure and HLA in healthy donors. PCR involved 60 Vbeta and 13 Jbeta primers. This table comes from immunoSEQ multiplex PCR, and its TCRdb copy is limited to in-frame clones, with some not included. The data show about 200,000 clones, approximately 82% seen once. The sequenced sample was PBMCs. The source is a male donor in good health and CMV-seronegative.

The chain recombines TRBV6-5 with TRBJ2-7; possibly TRBD1 for D (6 bases). This CDR3 spans 12 amino acids. Germline CDR1 is MNHEY and CDR2 is SVGAGI. The germline V and J ends were trimmed by 0 bases and 7 bases, with 7 bases remaining between them. The CDR3 here is CASSYSGQEQYF. Written as DNA, the CDR3 is TGTGCCAGCAGTTACTCCGGACAGGAGCAGTACTTC.

This chain links TRBV6-5 with TRBJ2-3; a possible D gene is TRBD2 (6 bases). Trimming stripped 7 bases from V and 4 bases from J, with 15 bases between. CDR3 size: 14 residues. The germline V gene has CDR1 MNHEY and CDR2 SVGAGI. As DNA, the CDR3 is TGTGCCAGCATCGGGACTTCGCGACCAGATACGCAGTATTTT. Amino acids: CASIGTSRPDTQYF.

V usage is TRBV6-1 and J usage is TRBJ2-4, with a tentative D call TRBD1 (5 bases). From germline, CDR1 is MNHNS and CDR2 SASEGT. Between the trimmed V and J ends, which lost 3 bases and 5 bases, there was a span of 14 bases. The CDR3 is 15 residues long. CDR3 region: CASSDPGQGQNIQYF. CDR3 DNA sequence: TGTGCCAGCAGTGACCCTGGGCAGGGTCAAAACATTCAGTACTTC.

J is TRBJ2-7 and V is TRBV7-9; 10 bases are a match to TRBD1. Per the germline V gene, CDR1 is SEHNR and CDR2 is FQNEAQ (reference sequence). The V gene end was trimmed by 5 bases and the J gene end by 5 bases; junction bases not matched to a gene: 6. This CDR3 spans 14 amino acids. In DNA form, the CDR3 reads TGTGCCAGCAGCCGGAGACAGGGGGCTGACGAGCAGTACTTC. Residues: CASSRRQGADEQYF.

The rearrangement joins TRBV11-2 to TRBJ1-1; D unclear. V was shortened by 2 bases and J by 0 bases, with 7 bases between the two germline ends. Germline CDR1 SGHAT, CDR2 FQNNGV. The CDR3 has 14 amino acids. The CDR3 region has the DNA TGTGCCAGCAGCTTATCCGGGTTGAACACTGAAGCTTTCTTT. Translating gives CASSLSGLNTEAFF. Based on the CDR3 plus reference TRBV11-2 and TRBJ1-1, the full variable domain is EAGVAQSPRYKIIEKRQSVAFWCNPISGHATLYWYQQILGQGPKLLIQFQNNGVVDDSQLPKDRFSAERLKGVDSTLKIQPAKLEDSAVYLCASSLSGLNTEAFFGQGTRLTVV.

The chain employs TRBV30 and TRBJ1-3; D ambiguous. The ends were cut back, 4 bases at V and 2 bases at J, with 12 bases in the middle. Germline V gene sequence: CDR1 GTSNPN, CDR2 SVGIG (reference sequence). The CDR3 has 14 amino acids. Written as DNA, the CDR3 is TGTGCCTGGATCCCCGGCAGGCCTGGAAACACCATATATTTT. It is translated as CAWIPGRPGNTIYF.

Regarding this clone: Other DNA sequences in this specimen translate into the identical CDR3. The chain uses TRBV9 and TRBJ2-3; possible D gene TRBD2, 6 bases. Germline-derived CDR1 and CDR2 are SGDLS and YYNGEE. V was trimmed by 2 bases and J by 2 bases, leaving 9 bases between them. The CDR3 is made up of 14 amino acids. In DNA form, the CDR3 reads TGTGCCAGCAGCGTTAGCGGAAACACAGATACGCAGTATTTT. This translates into CASSVSGNTDTQYF.

The rearrangement joins TRBV7-9 to TRBJ2-5, with TRBD2 identical over 7 bases. Trimming took 4 bases from V and 5 from J; bases not matched to a gene: 13. The germline V gene has CDR1 SEHNR and CDR2 FQNEAQ (reference sequence). The CDR3 runs to 16 residues. The CDR3, as DNA: TGTGCCAGCAGCTCGAATATTCGACTAGCCCCGGAGACCCAGTACTTC. Translating gives CASSSNIRLAPETQYF.

The gene calls are TRBV5-1 and TRBJ1-2, with 7 bases matching TRBD1. V lost 4 bases, J lost 0 bases, and 12 bases stayed unmatched. Germline V lookup: CDR1 SGHRS, CDR2 YFSETQ. The CDR3 has 17 amino acids. The CDR3 is CASSKGSNRGANYGYTF. Here the CDR3 DNA reads TGCGCCAGCAGCAAGGGATCGAACAGGGGCGCTAACTATGGCTACACCTTC.

The V and J genes are TRBV28 and TRBJ1-2, with D perhaps matching TRBD1 (6 bases). CDR3 length: 13 amino acids. Per the germline V gene, CDR1 is MDHEN and CDR2 is SYDVKM. Trimming took 8 bases from V and 6 from J, leaving 16 bases between them. CDR3 region: CASGTGNLNGYTF. The CDR3 DNA sequence: TGTGCCAGCGGCACAGGGAACTTGAATGGCTACACCTTC.

The chain employs TRBV4-1 and TRBJ2-2, with 12 bases lining up with TRBD2. This CDR3 contains 16 residues. Germline loops: CDR1 MGHRA, CDR2 YSYEKL. Losses at the gene ends were 1 base for V and 8 bases for J; bases not matched to a gene: 5. The chain's CDR3 is CASSQGGLAGSGELFF. The DNA for the CDR3 is TGCGCCAGCAGCCAAGGCGGACTAGCGGGGAGTGGGGAGCTGTTTTTT.

The chain links TRBV18 to TRBJ1-4, with D possibly matching TRBD1 (6 bases). V was cut by 1 base and J by 3 bases, with 9 bases left in between. The CDR3 runs 15 residues. CDR1 KGHSH and CDR2 LQKENI come from the germline V gene. CDR3 DNA sequence: TGTGCCAGCTCACCACGGCCAGGGGCTAATGAAAAACTGTTTTTT. It translates to CASSPRPGANEKLFF. The full variable domain, completed using reference TRBV18 and TRBJ1-4, is NAGVMQNPRHLVRRRGQEARLRCSPMKGHSHVYWYRQLPEEGLKFMVYLQKENIIDESGMPKERFSAEFPKEGPSILRIQQVVRGDSAAYFCASSPRPGANEKLFFGSGTQLSVL.

This chain uses TRBV27 with TRBJ2-1, with 7 nucleotides matching TRBD2. The CDR3 loop spans 16 amino acids. V was pared by 2 bases and J by 8 bases, with 12 bases of the junction left unmatched. Germline-derived CDR1 and CDR2 are MNHEY and SMNVEV (reference sequence). CDR3 in DNA: TGTGCCAGCAGTTTAAAAGTGGGGGACGCGGGGGATGAGCAGTTCTTC. This encodes CASSLKVGDAGDEQFF.

The rearrangement uses TRBV11-1 and TRBJ2-7, with 9 bases aligning to TRBD1. Trimming at V came to 4 bases and at J to 7 bases, leaving 8 bases not matched to a gene. Germline V CDR1 and CDR2: SGHAT, FQDESV (reference sequence). This CDR3 spans 14 amino acids. The CDR3 here is CASSWDRVSLEQYF. The DNA of the CDR3 is TGTGCCAGCAGCTGGGACAGGGTATCTCTGGAGCAGTACTTC.

In its sample, this clone was seen once. The chain recombines TRBV27 with TRBJ2-7; possible D gene TRBD2, 6 bases. The V and J ends lost 5 bases and 2 bases respectively, with 25 bases between them. CDR3 length: 18 residues. Germline CDR1 MNHEY, CDR2 SMNVEV (reference sequence). The CDR3 DNA is TGTGCCAGCAGTCCAACTCTTCCGACTAGTCCCTCTCCCTACGAGCAGTACTTC. This gives the protein CASSPTLPTSPSPYEQYF.

This clone was seen only a few times. J is TRBJ2-7 and V is TRBV2, with D possibly matching TRBD1 (6 bases). The length of the CDR3 is 15 residues. Germline lookup yields CDR1 SNHLY and CDR2 FYNNEI. The V and J ends lost 7 bases and 3 bases respectively, with 19 bases between them. The CDR3 sequence is CASNRQDAGSYEQYF. The DNA of the CDR3 is TGTGCCAGCAACAGACAGGACGCAGGGAGCTACGAGCAGTACTTC. Based on the CDR3 plus reference TRBV2 and TRBJ2-7, the full variable domain is EPEVTQTPSHQVTQMGQEVILRCVPISNHLYFYWYRQILGQKVEFLVSFYNNEISEKSEIFDDQFSVERPDGSNFTLKIRSTKLEDSAMYFCASNRQDAGSYEQYFGPGTRLTVT.

This clone was observed a few times. V is TRBV18 and J is TRBJ2-6; 14 bases fit TRBD2. V trimming: 6 bases; J trimming: 0 bases; junction bases outside the gene matches: 7. The V gene's germline CDR1 is KGHSH and CDR2 LQKENI. The CDR3 extends over 19 amino acids. CDR3 loop: CASSGLAGGQSSGANVLTF. CDR3 nucleotides: TGTGCCAGCTCTGGACTAGCGGGAGGACAGTCCTCTGGGGCCAACGTCCTGACTTTC. The full variable domain, completed using reference TRBV18 and TRBJ2-6, is NAGVMQNPRHLVRRRGQEARLRCSPMKGHSHVYWYRQLPEEGLKFMVYLQKENIIDESGMPKERFSAEFPKEGPSILRIQQVVRGDSAAYFCASSGLAGGQSSGANVLTFGAGSRLTVL.

This chain uses TRBV7-6 with TRBJ2-1; 10 nucleotides match TRBD2. This CDR3 spans 16 amino acids. Germline CDR1 SGHVS, CDR2 FNYEAQ. V lost 5 bases and J lost 3; bases outside the gene matches: 7. The CDR3 is CASSRTSGTGYNEQFF. CDR3 DNA sequence: TGTGCCAGCAGCCGGACTAGCGGAACGGGCTACAATGAGCAGTTCTTC.

Turning to this clone: Within the sample, other DNA sequences also encode this same CDR3. J is TRBJ2-7 and V is TRBV5-1, with 13 bases identical to TRBD2. Germline V gene lookup returns CDR1 SGHRS and CDR2 YFSETQ. Losses at the gene ends were 4 bases for V and 2 bases for J; bases not matched to a gene: 3. The length of the CDR3 is 15 residues. As DNA, the CDR3 is TGCGCCAGCAGCCTAGGACTAGCGGGAGCCTACGAGCAGTACTTC. It yields the protein CASSLGLAGAYEQYF.

The V call is TRBV7-2, the J call TRBJ2-7; a possible D gene is TRBD2 (6 bases). Germline V gene sequence: CDR1 SGHTA, CDR2 FQGNSA. The germline V and J ends were trimmed by 5 bases and 6 bases, with 17 bases remaining between them. The CDR3 has 14 residues. The CDR3 is CASSPLGPGVEQYF. CDR3 in DNA: TGTGCCAGCAGCCCCCTGGGTCCGGGGGTCGAGCAGTACTTC.